The 30 T cell receptor beta chains listed next were all sequenced from one sample in a study of a mutant IDH1 vaccine in newly diagnosed glioma (dated by TCRdb to the early 2020s). This sample's time point label indicates: week 23, last vaccination. A 20-mer mutant IDH1 peptide at 300 micrograms in Montanide made up each vaccine dose, which was injected subcutaneously together with topical imiquimod. Antigens for these TCRs are unknown. Libraries came from the immunoSEQ multiplex PCR assay. Entries here come from immuneACCESS through TCRdb and include only in-frame sequences with V and J called. Some clones fail to appear in such tables; in the studies checked, an unresolved V gene covers under half of the shortfall, and the cause of the remainder is unknown. The sample table contains tens of thousands of clones; only one count was recorded for around 87% of them. The ten most abundant clones make up approximately 1.4% of the sample.

Sequencing used PBMCs, obtained from a glioma patient whose treatment included an IDH1 peptide vaccine. The receptor set was obtained from a man between 35 and 55 years old with glioma.

The chain carries TRBV6-4 and TRBJ2-3; possible D gene TRBD2, 5 bases. Germline V CDR1 and CDR2: MRHNA, SNTAGT. The V and J ends lost 6 bases and 2 bases respectively, with 12 bases between them. The CDR3 totals 14 residues. CDR3 nucleotides: TGTGCCAGCAGCCTAGGAGGACCCACAGATACGCAGTATTTT. Protein product: CASSLGGPTDTQYF.

In this sample, this clone turned up once. The same CDR3 is also encoded by other DNA sequences in this sample. V usage is TRBV4-2 and J usage is TRBJ1-2, with TRBD1 identical over 7 bases. The CDR3 consists of 13 residues. Unmatched junction bases numbered 2, after V lost 3 bases and J lost 4 bases. The germline V gene encodes CDR1 LGHNA and CDR2 YNFKEQ. CDR3 nucleotides: TGTGCCAGCAGCCAGACAGGGCCCTATGGCTACACCTTC. Translated: CASSQTGPYGYTF.

CDR3 region: CASGEVNTEAFF. DNA of the CDR3: TGTGCCAGCGGGGAGGTGAACACTGAAGCTTTCTTT. The chain is built from TRBV25-1 and TRBJ1-1; D remains unclear. There are 12 residues in the CDR3. The germline V and J ends were trimmed by 8 bases and 0 bases, with 7 bases remaining between them. The germline CDR1 and CDR2 sequences are MGHDK and SYGVNS.

The rearrangement uses TRBV27 and TRBJ2-7, with 7 positions matching TRBD2. From germline, CDR1 is MNHEY and CDR2 SMNVEV (reference sequence). Trimming removed 8 bases from V and 3 bases from J; junction bases left unmatched: 10. The CDR3 is 14 amino acids. The CDR3 reads CASAGEGNYYEQYF. As DNA, the CDR3 is TGTGCCAGCGCGGGGGAGGGTAACTACTACGAGCAGTACTTC.

This rearrangement joins TRBV5-1 to TRBJ2-3, with D perhaps matching TRBD2 (6 bases). V was trimmed by 2 bases and J by 6 bases, leaving 13 bases between them. The CDR3 contains 14 residues. CDR1 is SGHRS, CDR2 YFSETQ, per germline. The CDR3: CASSFAGLADTQYF. The CDR3, as DNA: TGCGCCAGCAGCTTCGCGGGATTGGCGGATACGCAGTATTTT.

This clone was counted a single time. The gene calls are TRBV28 and TRBJ2-7; D possibly matches TRBD1 or TRBD2 (5 bases each). From germline, CDR1 is MDHEN and CDR2 SYDVKM. Trimming cost V 9 bases and J 4 bases, with 16 bases left between them. The CDR3 contains 13 residues. The CDR3 here is CASRPGPRYEQYF. Written as DNA, the CDR3 is TGTGCCAGTAGGCCGGGACCCCGATACGAGCAGTACTTC.

This rearrangement joins TRBV6-1 to TRBJ1-2; 7 bases are a match to TRBD1. Germline trimming cut 6 bases from V and 4 bases from J; bases unmatched to any gene: 8. CDR1 and CDR2 (germline): MNHNS, SASEGT. This CDR3 region has 14 residues. The CDR3 DNA is TGTGCCAGCAGACCTACATGGGACAGCTATGGCTACACCTTC. Its translation is CASRPTWDSYGYTF.

The CDR3 DNA sequence: TGTGCCAGCAGTTCGCAGCGGTTTACCTACGAGCAGTACTTC. This gives the protein CASSSQRFTYEQYF. This sequence joins TRBV6-6 and TRBJ2-7; D is possibly TRBD2 (5 bases). Trimming took 4 bases from V and 2 from J, leaving 12 bases between them. Germline V gives CDR1 MNHNY, CDR2 SVGAGI (reference sequence). The CDR3 contains 14 residues.

The chain couples TRBV5-1 to TRBJ2-5; TRBD1 matches at 7 bases. Unmatched junction bases numbered 5, after V lost 4 bases and J lost 2 bases. The CDR3 is 14 residues long. Germline V lookup: CDR1 SGHRS, CDR2 YFSETQ. The CDR3 bases are TGCGCCAGCAGCCTCATGACAGGGCAAGAGACCCAGTACTTC. Amino acid sequence: CASSLMTGQETQYF.

This clone is judged medium-sized. The J gene is TRBJ2-7, the V gene TRBV2; weak D call: TRBD1 (6 bases). The CDR3 has 13 amino acids. The germline V gene encodes CDR1 SNHLY and CDR2 FYNNEI. Trimming removed 7 bases from V and 3 bases from J, with 13 bases in between. This chain's CDR3 is CASTRQAYYEQYF. The CDR3 nucleotides read TGTGCCAGCACTCGACAGGCCTACTACGAGCAGTACTTC.

The rearrangement links TRBV28 to TRBJ1-5; the match to TRBD1 covers 7 bases. This CDR3 has 12 residues. The trim removed 5 bases at V and 8 bases at J, leaving 3 bases unmatched. CDR1 is MDHEN and CDR2 is SYDVKM in the germline V gene. The CDR3 reads CASSGDSKPQHF. CDR3 sequence (DNA): TGTGCCAGCAGTGGGGACAGTAAGCCCCAGCATTTT.

This rearrangement joins TRBV5-6 to TRBJ2-1, with D uncertain. V dropped 1 base and J dropped 3 bases, with 8 bases sitting between them. The CDR3 extends over 14 amino acids. Germline-derived CDR1 and CDR2 are SGHDT and YYEEEE. CDR3 in DNA: TGTGCCAGCAGCTTGCGACAAATCTACAATGAGCAGTTCTTC. Residues: CASSLRQIYNEQFF.

The V gene is TRBV7-3, the J gene TRBJ1-1, with 10 bases that match TRBD1. The CDR3 totals 14 residues. After removal of 2 bases from V and 9 bases from J, the junction contained 6 bases not matched to a gene. CDR1 and CDR2 from the germline V gene are SGHTA and FQGTGA. The CDR3 nucleotides read TGTGCCAGCAGCTTAGCAGGGGGACAGGGGAAAGCTTTCTTT. This sequence encodes CASSLAGGQGKAFF.

V is TRBV5-1 and J is TRBJ2-1; 9 bases map to TRBD2. After removal of 5 bases from V and 8 bases from J, the junction contained 14 bases not matched to a gene. This CDR3 comprises 16 residues. In germline, CDR1 is SGHRS, CDR2 YFSETQ. The CDR3 is CASSVRPGLARDEQFF. The CDR3 DNA sequence: TGCGCCAGCAGTGTTAGACCGGGACTAGCTCGAGATGAGCAGTTCTTC. The full variable domain, rest sourced from reference TRBV5-1 and TRBJ2-1, is KAGVTQTPRYLIKTRGQQVTLSCSPISGHRSVSWYQQTPGQGLQFLFEYFSETQRNKGNFPGRFSGRQFSNSRSEMNVSTLELGDSALYLCASSVRPGLARDEQFFGPGTRLTVL.

This clone was found once. V usage is TRBV6-1 and J usage is TRBJ2-3; D possibly uses TRBD1 or TRBD2 (5 bases each). V shed 4 bases and J shed 5 bases, with 10 bases lying between them. Per germline, CDR1 MNHNS and CDR2 SASEGT. The CDR3 is made up of 13 amino acids. Written as DNA, the CDR3 is TGTGCCAGCAGTGGGAGAGGGGAAGATACGCAGTATTTT. As protein: CASSGRGEDTQYF.

This clone showed up just a few times. The rearrangement links TRBV27 to TRBJ2-2, with D uncertain. Germline V gene sequence: CDR1 MNHEY, CDR2 SMNVEV (reference sequence). V was shortened by 2 bases and J by 2 bases, with 6 bases between the two germline ends. This CDR3 region has 14 residues. CDR3 residues: CASSLKSNTGELFF. DNA of the CDR3: TGTGCCAGCAGTTTAAAATCCAACACCGGGGAGCTGTTTTTT.

In its sample, this clone was seen once. V is TRBV5-1 and J is TRBJ2-5; the D gene is possibly TRBD2 (6 bases). Germline CDR1 reads SGHRS; CDR2 reads YFSETQ. This CDR3 is built from 15 residues. Trimming took off 5 bases at V and 1 base at J, with 15 bases between the two ends. The CDR3 loop is CASSPTGAIQETQYF. The CDR3 DNA follows: TGCGCCAGCAGTCCGACGGGAGCAATCCAAGAGACCCAGTACTTC. Drawing the rest from reference TRBV5-1 and TRBJ2-5, the complete variable domain is KAGVTQTPRYLIKTRGQQVTLSCSPISGHRSVSWYQQTPGQGLQFLFEYFSETQRNKGNFPGRFSGRQFSNSRSEMNVSTLELGDSALYLCASSPTGAIQETQYFGPGTRLLVL.

The V call is TRBV19, the J call TRBJ2-3; a possible D gene is TRBD1 (6 bases). V was cut by 3 bases and J by 4 bases, with 14 bases left in between. The germline CDR1 and CDR2 sequences are LNHDA and SQIVND (reference sequence). There are 15 residues in the CDR3. CDR3: CASSIRGYRADTQYF. Written as DNA, the CDR3 is TGTGCCAGTAGTATCAGGGGCTATAGGGCAGATACGCAGTATTTT. Supplemented by reference TRBV19 and TRBJ2-3, the full variable domain reads DGGITQSPKYLFRKEGQNVTLSCEQNLNHDAMYWYRQDPGQGLRLIYYSQIVNDFQKGDIAEGYSVSREKKESFPLTVTSAQKNPTAFYLCASSIRGYRADTQYFGPGTRLTVL.

V usage is TRBV11-3 and J usage is TRBJ2-5; 7 nucleotides agree with TRBD1. Germline-derived CDR1 and CDR2 are SGHNT and YENEEA. The CDR3 spans 17 residues. Trimming cost V 5 bases and J 2 bases; bases outside gene matches: 14. CDR3 sequence: CASSPGRVTGAQETQYF. In DNA form, the CDR3 reads TGTGCCAGCAGCCCAGGGAGAGTCACAGGGGCGCAAGAGACCCAGTACTTC.

The rearrangement links TRBV19 to TRBJ2-1; D tentatively reads TRBD1 or TRBD2 (5 bases each). Between the trimmed V and J ends, which lost 8 bases and 7 bases, there was a span of 15 bases. The CDR3 covers 13 residues. From germline, CDR1 is LNHDA and CDR2 SQIVND (reference sequence). The DNA of the CDR3 is TGTGCCAGTGGCCGGTTGGGGGAAAATGAGCAGTTCTTC. Residues: CASGRLGENEQFF. The full variable domain, with the rest looked up from reference TRBV19 and TRBJ2-1, is DGGITQSPKYLFRKEGQNVTLSCEQNLNHDAMYWYRQDPGQGLRLIYYSQIVNDFQKGDIAEGYSVSREKKESFPLTVTSAQKNPTAFYLCASGRLGENEQFFGPGTRLTVL.

The chain combines TRBV7-6 with TRBJ2-7; 9 nucleotides agree with TRBD1. V shed 5 bases and J 4 bases; nucleotides not matched to a gene: 9. The germline V gene has CDR1 SGHVS and CDR2 FNYEAQ. There are 15 residues in the CDR3. The CDR3 loop reads CASSPMGQGTYEQYF. The CDR3, as DNA: TGTGCCAGCAGCCCAATGGGACAGGGCACGTACGAGCAGTACTTC.

This rearrangement joins TRBV19 to TRBJ2-1, with 8 bases matching TRBD1. CDR3 length: 15 residues. Germline V gene data show CDR1 as LNHDA and CDR2 as SQIVND (reference sequence). Trimming removed 9 bases from V and 6 bases from J; junction bases left unmatched: 13. The chain's CDR3 is CASTDRGRAPNEQFF. The CDR3 DNA follows: TGTGCCAGCACTGACAGGGGTAGAGCACCCAATGAGCAGTTCTTC.

The rearrangement joins TRBV5-4 to TRBJ1-5; 10 nucleotides line up with TRBD1. Germline assignment: CDR1 SGHNT and CDR2 YYREEE (reference sequence). Germline trimming cut 4 bases from V and 5 bases from J; bases unmatched to any gene: 6. The CDR3 runs 15 residues. CDR3 amino acids: CASSEGQGPYQPQHF. DNA for the CDR3: TGTGCCAGCAGCGAGGGACAGGGGCCGTATCAGCCCCAGCATTTT.

V is TRBV18 and J is TRBJ1-1; D is unresolved. The CDR3 has 12 residues. Per the germline V gene, CDR1 is KGHSH and CDR2 is LQKENI. Trimming shortened V by 3 bases and J by 6 bases, and 8 bases separated the two germline ends. CDR3 protein: CASSPFGAEAFF. The CDR3 DNA is TGTGCCAGCTCACCTTTTGGCGCTGAAGCTTTCTTT.

The chain couples TRBV4-1 to TRBJ2-7; the D gene could be TRBD1 or TRBD2 (5 bases each). Germline-derived CDR1 and CDR2 are MGHRA and YSYEKL. V shed 1 base and J shed 2 bases, with 9 bases lying between them. This CDR3 spans 14 amino acids. The CDR3 DNA sequence: TGCGCCAGCAGCCAAGCCAGGGACCCCTACGAGCAGTACTTC. Its translation is CASSQARDPYEQYF.

The rearrangement joins TRBV6-1 to TRBJ2-1; 7 nucleotides line up with TRBD2. V lost 11 bases to trimming and J lost 7 bases; unmatched junction nucleotides: 5. CDR1 and CDR2 (germline): MNHNS, SASEGT. The CDR3 loop spans 11 amino acids. The CDR3 loop is CAVDGRNEQFF. The CDR3 DNA follows: TGTGCCGTCGACGGGAGGAATGAGCAGTTCTTC.

Written as DNA, the CDR3 is TGTGCCAGCTCACCACCGGGACTAGCGGGAGCGTACAATGAGCAGTTCTTC. It yields the protein CASSPPGLAGAYNEQFF. This chain uses TRBV18 with TRBJ2-1; TRBD2 aligns across 14 bases. After removal of 0 bases from V and 4 bases from J, the junction contained 2 bases not matched to a gene. This CDR3 contains 17 residues. Germline CDR1 is KGHSH and CDR2 is LQKENI.

This clone was detected only once. J is TRBJ1-5 and V is TRBV6-1; D possibly corresponds to TRBD1 (5 bases). Trimming stripped 7 bases from V and 5 bases from J, with 15 bases between. CDR1 and CDR2 from the germline V gene are MNHNS and SASEGT. The CDR3 loop spans 14 amino acids. The CDR3 nucleotides read TGTGCCAGCATTGTGGGGCAGGGAGATCAGCCCCAGCATTTT. As protein: CASIVGQGDQPQHF.

CDR3 sequence (DNA): TGTGCCAGCAGCCCGGGACCGATGGACACTGAAGCTTTCTTT. This gives the protein CASSPGPMDTEAFF. The V and J genes are TRBV13 and TRBJ1-1, with a tentative D call TRBD1 (5 bases). V lost 5 bases, J lost 3 bases, and 13 bases lay in between. CDR1 is PRHDT and CDR2 is FYEKMQ in the germline V gene (reference sequence). CDR3 length: 14 amino acids.

Points on this clone: The junction shows a germline mismatch at one end, possibly a read error. This chain joins TRBV2 and TRBJ2-7; D ambiguous. The CDR3 extends over 13 amino acids. Germline loops: CDR1 SNHLY, CDR2 FYNNEI. DNA of the CDR3: TGTGCCAGCATTGAAGGTCACCAATACGAGCAGTACTTC. This translates into CASIEGHQYEQYF. Based on the CDR3 plus reference TRBV2 and TRBJ2-7, the full variable domain is EPEVTQTPSHQVTQMGQEVILRCVPISNHLYFYWYRQILGQKVEFLVSFYNNEISEKSEIFDDQFSVERPDGSNFTLKIRSTKLEDSAMYFCASIEGHQYEQYFGPGTRLTVT.